What follows are 20 T cell receptor beta chains derived from one specimen sequenced in a study of OX40 agonist ivuxolimab in advanced cancers. Using immunoSEQ multiplex PCR, the repertoire was profiled, and TCRdb retains in-frame clones only, with some absent. Counted here are 55,000 to 65,000 clones, around 84% occurring once; the ten biggest clones make up about 1%. The material sequenced was CD4+ or CD8+ T cells sorted from blood, taken in a trial of the OX40 agonist ivuxolimab. The receptors shown here come from an adult with an advanced solid tumor such as melanoma, head and neck, liver or kidney cancer.

The V gene is TRBV5-1, the J gene TRBJ2-3; 8 nucleotides agree with TRBD1. Germline loops: CDR1 SGHRS, CDR2 YFSETQ. V shed 3 bases and J 0 bases; nucleotides not matched to a gene: 3. The CDR3 has 15 amino acids. This chain's CDR3 is CASSYRDRSTDTQYF. The DNA of the CDR3 is TGCGCCAGCAGCTACCGGGACAGGAGCACAGATACGCAGTATTTT.

The V call is TRBV7-7, the J call TRBJ2-6; D is uncertain. The CDR3 totals 13 residues. Germline values: CDR1 SSHAT, CDR2 FNYEAQ (reference sequence). With 10 bases removed from V and 2 bases from J, the gap between germline ends came to 9 bases. In DNA form, the CDR3 reads TGTGCCACAACGGAGACTGGGGCCAACGTCCTGACTTTC. Translation: CATTETGANVLTF.

V is TRBV10-3 and J is TRBJ1-2, with D possibly TRBD1 on 5 matching bases. Trimming cost V 7 bases and J 8 bases, with 17 bases left between them. CDR1 and CDR2 (germline): ENHRY, SYGVKD. This CDR3 has 13 residues. The CDR3 DNA reads as TGTGCCATCAACCCTGGGGGATCTAGGGGCTACACCTTC. This codes for CAINPGGSRGYTF.

The chain is built from TRBV9 and TRBJ1-2; D is possibly TRBD1 (5 bases). V was trimmed by 2 bases and J by 7 bases, leaving 18 bases between them. Germline CDR1 and CDR2: SGDLS and YYNGEE. This CDR3 has 15 amino acids. CDR3 in DNA: TGTGCCAGCAGCGTGGGGCAAATAGTCCAAGGTGGCTACACCTTC. Translated: CASSVGQIVQGGYTF.

The CDR3 DNA follows: TGTGCCAGCAGCGTAGGTCCGGGCCCTGGAAACACCATATATTTT. This gives the protein CASSVGPGPGNTIYF. The rearrangement links TRBV9 to TRBJ1-3; D remains ambiguous. Trimming cost V 0 bases and J 2 bases, with 9 bases left between them. Germline loops: CDR1 SGDLS, CDR2 YYNGEE. The CDR3 is 15 amino acids.

The chain joins TRBV7-8 to TRBJ1-1, with 7 bases lining up with TRBD1. Trimming removed 3 bases from V and 0 bases from J; junction bases left unmatched: 1. CDR1 SGHVS and CDR2 FQNEAQ come from the germline V gene. The CDR3 loop spans 14 amino acids. CDR3 residues: CASSLGQLNTEAFF. CDR3 coding DNA: TGTGCCAGCAGCTTGGGACAGTTGAACACTGAAGCTTTCTTT.

J is TRBJ1-3 and V is TRBV5-1; D is perhaps TRBD1 (6 bases). Looked up from germline, CDR1 is SGHRS and CDR2 is YFSETQ. The CDR3 runs 13 residues. Trimming left V 0 bases short and J 8 bases short, with 9 bases between. This chain's CDR3 is CASSLGGQDTIYF. DNA of the CDR3: TGCGCCAGCAGCTTGGGGGGGCAGGACACCATATATTTT.

The chain combines TRBV5-1 with TRBJ1-2, with a tentative D call TRBD1 (6 bases). Germline V gene sequence: CDR1 SGHRS, CDR2 YFSETQ. V was clipped by 2 bases and J by 0 bases, with 14 bases between them. This CDR3 is built from 16 residues. CDR3 amino acids: CASSLNGQTTNYGYTF. The CDR3 DNA sequence: TGCGCCAGCAGCTTAAATGGACAGACCACTAACTATGGCTACACCTTC.

This chain joins TRBV6-6 and TRBJ1-1; TRBD1 is a possible D gene (5 bases). V lost 0 bases and J lost 0, with 8 bases in between. CDR3 length: 15 residues. Germline CDR1 and CDR2: MNHNY and SVGAGI (reference sequence). This CDR3 reads CASSYSRGMNTEAFF. CDR3 bases: TGTGCCAGCAGTTACTCGAGGGGAATGAACACTGAAGCTTTCTTT.

The chain has TRBV6-6 and TRBJ2-7; 11 nucleotides line up with TRBD2. V was clipped by 6 bases and J by 1 base; unmatched bases: 5. The V gene's germline CDR1 is MNHNY and CDR2 SVGAGI (reference sequence). CDR3 length equals 15 residues. The CDR3 loop is CASSLLAGGSYEQYF. The CDR3 region has the DNA TGTGCCAGCAGCCTCCTAGCGGGGGGTTCCTACGAGCAGTACTTC.

V and J are TRBV11-2 and TRBJ2-7; 13 bases agree with TRBD2. V lost 5 bases and J lost 6; bases outside the gene matches: 4. Germline V lookup: CDR1 SGHAT, CDR2 FQNNGV. The CDR3 is made up of 14 amino acids. CDR3 nucleotide sequence: TGTGCCAGCAGCATGACTAGCGGGGGGACCGAGCAGTACTTC. As protein: CASSMTSGGTEQYF.

J is TRBJ1-6 and V is TRBV30; unclear D gene. V gave up 0 bases and J gave up 7 bases, with 19 bases separating them. Germline V lookup: CDR1 GTSNPN, CDR2 SVGIG (reference sequence). The CDR3 has 17 residues. CDR3 protein: CAWSVPTDGAQNSPLHF. The DNA of the CDR3 is TGTGCCTGGAGTGTACCCACTGACGGTGCCCAGAATTCACCCCTCCACTTT.

The chain is built from TRBV5-8 and TRBJ2-6; D gene unclear. V was cut by 4 bases and J by 0 bases, with 8 bases left in between. This CDR3 is 15 amino acids long. CDR1 is SGHTS, CDR2 YDEGEE, per germline. The CDR3 region has the DNA TGTGCCAGCAGCAAGACGGTCTCTGGGGCCAACGTCCTGACTTTC. Amino acids: CASSKTVSGANVLTF.

The chain is built from TRBV7-3 and TRBJ2-7, with 11 bases that match TRBD1. The germline CDR1 and CDR2 sequences are SGHTA and FQGTGA. With V trimmed by 1 base and J by 3 bases, 2 bases remained unmatched. The length of the CDR3 is 15 residues. CDR3 sequence reads: CASSLKGTGGYEQYF. The CDR3 DNA sequence: TGTGCCAGCAGCTTAAAAGGGACAGGGGGCTACGAGCAGTACTTC.

This sequence joins TRBV29-1 and TRBJ1-1; D is possibly TRBD1 (6 bases). V shed 3 bases and J shed 5 bases, with 10 bases lying between them. There are 12 residues in the CDR3. CDR1 and CDR2 (germline): SQVTM, ANQGSEA. CDR3 protein: CSVDQGRTEAFF. CDR3 bases: TGCAGCGTTGACCAGGGGAGGACTGAAGCTTTCTTT.

This clone appeared once. The rearrangement uses TRBV25-1 and TRBJ2-2, with 7 bases fitting TRBD1. Germline values: CDR1 MGHDK, CDR2 SYGVNS. Germline trimming cut 3 bases from V and 4 bases from J; bases unmatched to any gene: 8. The CDR3 is 16 residues long. The CDR3 is CASSDLGTDPTGELFF. DNA of the CDR3: TGTGCCAGCAGTGACCTCGGGACAGACCCCACCGGGGAGCTGTTTTTT.

The rearrangement joins TRBV14 to TRBJ2-7; no clear D gene. CDR1 is SGHDN and CDR2 is FVKESK in the germline V gene. The CDR3 length is 16 residues. Trimming took 1 base from V and 2 from J, leaving 15 bases between them. This CDR3 is CASSQVVRPYPYEQYF. The CDR3 coding sequence is TGTGCCAGCAGCCAAGTGGTCAGGCCGTATCCCTACGAGCAGTACTTC.

This clone came up a few times. This sequence joins TRBV4-1 and TRBJ1-4, with 9 bases aligning to TRBD1. The length of the CDR3 is 14 residues. The J segment lost 8 bases and the V segment lost 6 bases, leaving 7 bases of the junction unmatched. Germline V gene data show CDR1 as MGHRA and CDR2 as YSYEKL. CDR3: CASSDRQGGEKLFF. CDR3 in DNA: TGCGCCAGCAGTGACAGACAGGGGGGCGAAAAACTGTTTTTT.

V and J are TRBV29-1 and TRBJ2-7; 9 nucleotides agree with TRBD1. Germline loops: CDR1 SQVTM, CDR2 ANQGSEA. The V and J ends lost 4 bases and 0 bases, in that order; junction bases with no gene match: 4. This CDR3 comprises 14 residues. CDR3 amino acids: CSVVDRGSSYEQYF. The CDR3 coding sequence is TGCAGCGTTGTGGACAGGGGAAGCTCCTACGAGCAGTACTTC.

Here the CDR3 reads CASRTGFGEQYF. The CDR3, as DNA: TGTGCCAGCAGGACAGGGTTCGGTGAGCAGTACTTC. V is TRBV27 and J is TRBJ2-7, with 7 positions matching TRBD1. The germline V gene encodes CDR1 MNHEY and CDR2 SMNVEV (reference sequence). After removal of 6 bases from V and 7 bases from J, the junction contained 6 bases not matched to a gene. The CDR3 loop spans 12 amino acids.